Listed below are T cell receptor beta chains from one sample, sequenced in a study of OX40 agonist ivuxolimab in advanced cancers. Clones were read by immunoSEQ multiplex PCR, and TCRdb kept only the in-frame ones, dropping some. The sample holds roughly 76,000 clones; roughly 91% are singletons and the top ten take roughly 2%. The sequenced sample was CD4+ or CD8+ T cells sorted from blood, obtained in a trial of the OX40 agonist ivuxolimab. These receptors originate from an adult with an advanced solid tumor such as melanoma, head and neck, liver or kidney cancer. Both conserved end residues are part of each CDR3. A D gene is named only where the DNA matches it firmly. Clone size is shown for a subset of rows, as once, few, many or a class of expanded clone.

abundance: .; d_gene: .; j_gene: TRBJ2-2; v_gene: TRBV5-5; CDR3aa: CASSLGRRTANTGELFF; CDR3nt: TGTGCCAGCAGCTTGGGCCGTCGGACAGCGAACACCGGGGAGCTGTTTTTT
abundance: .; d_gene: TRBD1; j_gene: TRBJ1-3; v_gene: TRBV5-1; CDR3aa: CASSYAGTGPNTIYF; CDR3nt: TGCGCCAGCAGCTACGCCGGGACAGGGCCAAACACCATATATTTT
abundance: once; d_gene: TRBD1; j_gene: TRBJ1-4; v_gene: TRBV5-4; CDR3aa: CASSRDRVDEKLFF; CDR3nt: TGTGCCAGCAGCCGGGACAGGGTGGATGAAAAACTGTTTTTT
abundance: .; d_gene: TRBD1; j_gene: TRBJ2-2; v_gene: TRBV7-3; CDR3aa: CASSLRQGGTGELFF; CDR3nt: TGTGCCAGCAGCCTCAGACAGGGCGGCACCGGGGAGCTGTTTTTT
abundance: .; d_gene: .; j_gene: TRBJ2-7; v_gene: TRBV5-1; CDR3aa: CASRGQTVEQYF; CDR3nt: TGCGCCAGCAGAGGACAGACTGTAGAGCAGTACTTC
abundance: .; d_gene: .; j_gene: TRBJ1-2; v_gene: TRBV4-1; CDR3aa: CASSPVATPEGYTF; CDR3nt: TGCGCCAGCAGCCCCGTGGCGACTCCGGAAGGCTACACCTTC
abundance: .; d_gene: .; j_gene: TRBJ2-3; v_gene: TRBV6-1; CDR3aa: CASADLLGTDTQYF; CDR3nt: TGTGCCAGCGCGGACCTCTTGGGCACAGATACGCAGTATTTT
abundance: .; d_gene: .; j_gene: TRBJ2-1; v_gene: TRBV14; CDR3aa: CASSPQSGGIEQFF; CDR3nt: TGTGCCAGCAGCCCACAGTCTGGCGGTATTGAGCAGTTCTTC
abundance: .; d_gene: TRBD1; j_gene: TRBJ1-5; v_gene: TRBV19; CDR3aa: CASSILAGTGNQPQHF; CDR3nt: TGTGCCAGTAGTATCCTCGCCGGGACAGGCAATCAGCCCCAGCATTTT
abundance: .; d_gene: .; j_gene: TRBJ1-5; v_gene: TRBV2; CDR3aa: CASSEQDQPQHF; CDR3nt: TGTGCCAGCAGTGAACAAGATCAGCCCCAGCATTTT
abundance: .; d_gene: .; j_gene: TRBJ1-2; v_gene: TRBV28; CDR3aa: CASSFHSLNYGYTF; CDR3nt: TGTGCCAGCAGTTTTCACAGCTTAAACTATGGCTACACCTTC
abundance: .; d_gene: .; j_gene: TRBJ2-3; v_gene: TRBV28; CDR3aa: CATAGDNTDTQYF; CDR3nt: TGTGCCACAGCAGGGGATAACACAGATACGCAGTATTTT
abundance: few; d_gene: .; j_gene: TRBJ1-1; v_gene: TRBV9; CDR3aa: CASSLGPSGTEAFF; CDR3nt: TGTGCCAGCAGCCTCGGGCCTAGCGGCACTGAAGCTTTCTTT
abundance: .; d_gene: TRBD2; j_gene: TRBJ2-1; v_gene: TRBV7-2; CDR3aa: CASSLGLAGGYNEQFF; CDR3nt: TGTGCCAGCAGCTTAGGGCTAGCGGGAGGGTACAATGAGCAGTTCTTC
abundance: .; d_gene: .; j_gene: TRBJ2-3; v_gene: TRBV11-3; CDR3aa: CASSLGLGGGDTQYF; CDR3nt: TGTGCCAGCAGCTTAGGTTTAGGGGGAGGAGATACGCAGTATTTT
abundance: .; d_gene: TRBD2; j_gene: TRBJ2-7; v_gene: TRBV29-1; CDR3aa: CSVIPQTSGTYEQYF; CDR3nt: TGCAGCGTTATCCCCCAGACTAGCGGCACCTACGAGCAGTACTTC
abundance: .; d_gene: .; j_gene: TRBJ2-3; v_gene: TRBV29-1; CDR3aa: CSGVPGPDTQYF; CDR3nt: TGCAGCGGGGTCCCGGGCCCAGATACGCAGTATTTT
abundance: .; d_gene: .; j_gene: TRBJ2-7; v_gene: TRBV9; CDR3aa: CASSVVGVLGWENYEQYF; CDR3nt: TGTGCCAGCAGCGTAGTGGGTGTACTGGGTTGGGAAAACTACGAGCAGTACTTC
abundance: few; d_gene: .; j_gene: TRBJ2-7; v_gene: TRBV27; CDR3aa: CASSRRAGTSGAYEQYF; CDR3nt: .
abundance: .; d_gene: TRBD2; j_gene: TRBJ2-7; v_gene: TRBV7-2; CDR3aa: CASSSFERGGYEQYF; CDR3nt: TGTGCCAGCAGCTCCTTCGAGCGGGGGGGCTACGAGCAGTACTTC
abundance: once; d_gene: TRBD2; j_gene: TRBJ2-4; v_gene: TRBV30; CDR3aa: CAWSAARTSGTNIQYF; CDR3nt: TGTGCCTGGAGCGCAGCCAGGACTAGCGGGACAAACATTCAGTACTTC
abundance: once; d_gene: .; j_gene: TRBJ2-5; v_gene: TRBV6-1; CDR3aa: CAGPGAGGETQYF; CDR3nt: TGTGCCGGACCGGGGGCAGGGGGTGAGACCCAGTACTTC
abundance: .; d_gene: .; j_gene: TRBJ1-2; v_gene: TRBV5-1; CDR3aa: CASSGGDGYGYTF; CDR3nt: TGCGCCAGCAGCGGTGGGGACGGCTATGGCTACACCTTC
abundance: .; d_gene: .; j_gene: TRBJ1-1; v_gene: TRBV6-6; CDR3aa: CASTGWGLFTEAFF; CDR3nt: TGTGCCAGCACCGGATGGGGGCTGTTCACTGAAGCTTTCTTT
abundance: .; d_gene: TRBD2; j_gene: TRBJ2-3; v_gene: TRBV7-3; CDR3aa: CASSLLAGSTDTQYF; CDR3nt: TGTGCCAGCAGCTTACTAGCGGGAAGCACAGATACGCAGTATTTT
abundance: .; d_gene: .; j_gene: TRBJ1-1; v_gene: TRBV4-1; CDR3aa: CASSQAPGGTEAFF; CDR3nt: TGCGCCAGCAGCCAAGCTCCAGGAGGCACTGAAGCTTTCTTT
abundance: .; d_gene: .; j_gene: TRBJ2-7; v_gene: TRBV5-1; CDR3aa: CASSSQQGSEQYF; CDR3nt: TGCGCCAGCAGCTCCCAACAGGGATCCGAGCAGTACTTC
abundance: .; d_gene: .; j_gene: TRBJ1-2; v_gene: TRBV6-1; CDR3aa: CASSGGSRGPRYGYTF; CDR3nt: TGTGCCAGCAGTGGAGGCTCAAGGGGCCCTAGATATGGCTACACCTTC
abundance: few; d_gene: .; j_gene: TRBJ1-4; v_gene: TRBV5-1; CDR3aa: CASSASTPTEKLFF; CDR3nt: TGCGCCAGCAGCGCCTCCACCCCGACGGAAAAACTGTTTTTT
abundance: once; d_gene: TRBD2; j_gene: TRBJ2-3; v_gene: TRBV11-3; CDR3aa: CASSLGAGRDGTQYF; CDR3nt: TGTGCCAGCAGCTTAGGGGCAGGGAGGGACGGTACGCAGTATTTT
abundance: .; d_gene: TRBD1; j_gene: TRBJ1-1; v_gene: TRBV10-3; CDR3aa: CAISRDRNTEAFF; CDR3nt: TGTGCCATCAGTCGGGACAGGAACACTGAAGCTTTCTTT
abundance: once; d_gene: .; j_gene: TRBJ2-5; v_gene: TRBV7-2; CDR3aa: CASSLGYLQGETQYF; CDR3nt: TGTGCCAGCAGCTTAGGTTATTTGCAAGGGGAGACCCAGTACTTC
abundance: .; d_gene: .; j_gene: TRBJ1-2; v_gene: TRBV6-6; CDR3aa: CASSYLTDYGYTF; CDR3nt: TGTGCCAGCAGTTATCTGACAGACTATGGCTACACCTTC
abundance: .; d_gene: .; j_gene: TRBJ1-2; v_gene: TRBV11-2; CDR3aa: CASSRTDLGGGYTF; CDR3nt: TGTGCCAGCAGCCGGACAGACCTTGGGGGGGGCTACACCTTC
abundance: .; d_gene: .; j_gene: TRBJ1-5; v_gene: TRBV6-6; CDR3aa: CAIALTGGQGRPQHF; CDR3nt: TGTGCCATCGCCCTAACTGGCGGACAAGGGAGGCCCCAGCATTTT
abundance: .; d_gene: .; j_gene: TRBJ2-3; v_gene: TRBV5-1; CDR3aa: CASSRQFSTDTQYF; CDR3nt: TGCGCCAGCAGCAGACAGTTTAGCACAGATACGCAGTATTTT